This T cell receptor beta chain was identified in a study of beta chain features in type 1 diabetes. This clone was counted a few times. The CDR3 runs to 14 residues. The germline V gene encodes CDR1 MNHEY and CDR2 SMNVEV (reference sequence). The V gene lost 7 bases and the J gene lost 3 bases, with 15 bases spanning the gap. Isolation of CD4+ naive, central memory, regulatory and stem cell-like memory cells was achieved by sorting via CD45RO/CCR7/CD25/CD127/CD95/CD27. Expressed TCRB transcripts were sequenced because the isolated RNA had all been reverse transcribed beforehand. Libraries were prepared by immunoSEQ multiplex PCR; TCRdb keeps only in-frame clonotypes and omits some of them. The table lists approximately 340,000 clones, more than 13% of them singletons.

Sequenced input: naive CD4+ T cells from blood. V gene TRBV27 combines with J gene TRBJ1-1; possible D gene TRBD1, 5 bases. The clonotype originates from a woman aged 18 to 35 in good health. The CDR3, as DNA: TGTGCCAGCATCAAAGGGTGGGGGGACACTGAAGCTTTCTTT. Amino acid sequence: CASIKGWGDTEAFF.